The 25 T cell receptor beta chains given below trace back to one sample, sequenced in a study of OX40 agonist ivuxolimab in advanced cancers. Sequencing used immunoSEQ multiplex PCR; TCRdb keeps in-frame clones, though not all of them. The sample lists roughly 26,000 clones; about nine tenths were seen once. Sequenced material: CD4+ or CD8+ T cells sorted from blood, taken in a trial of the OX40 agonist ivuxolimab. The receptors shown here come from an adult with an advanced solid tumor such as melanoma, head and neck, liver or kidney cancer.

The chain carries TRBV18 and TRBJ2-6; maybe TRBD2 (5 bases). Germline CDR1 and CDR2: KGHSH and LQKENI. V was trimmed by 3 bases and J by 2 bases, leaving 14 bases between them. The CDR3 covers 17 residues. CDR3 sequence: CASSPVAGITGANVLTF. Here the CDR3 DNA reads TGTGCCAGCTCACCGGTAGCCGGGATCACTGGGGCCAACGTCCTGACTTTC.

The CDR3 reads CATRGDISEKLFF. Here the CDR3 DNA reads TGTGCCACCCGAGGGGACATCAGTGAAAAACTGTTTTTT. The rearrangement links TRBV6-5 to TRBJ1-4, with a possible D match to TRBD1 (6 bases). The CDR3 sequence is 13 residues long. Germline-derived CDR1 and CDR2 are MNHEY and SVGAGI. Trimming took off 10 bases at V and 7 bases at J, with 16 bases between the two ends.

Note on this clone: Other DNA sequences of this sample code for an identical CDR3. The J gene is TRBJ1-1, the V gene TRBV6-5; 7 bases match TRBD1. The germline V gene encodes CDR1 MNHEY and CDR2 SVGAGI. The V segment lost 4 bases and the J segment 5 bases; nucleotides outside the gene matches: 4. This CDR3 comprises 13 residues. CDR3 residues: CASSSSGGTEAFF. Written as DNA, the CDR3 is TGTGCCAGCAGTTCCTCAGGGGGGACTGAAGCTTTCTTT.

V usage is TRBV4-3 and J usage is TRBJ1-5; D gene uncertain. CDR1 and CDR2 (germline): LGHNA, YSLEER. The CDR3 has 13 residues. Deletions cut 0 bases from V and 6 bases from J, with 6 bases between. CDR3 residues: CASSQDFGQPQHF. Written as DNA, the CDR3 is TGCGCCAGCAGCCAAGATTTCGGTCAGCCCCAGCATTTT.

The rearrangement links TRBV7-6 to TRBJ2-7; D may be TRBD2 (5 bases). Trimming stripped 6 bases from V and 3 bases from J, with 12 bases between. This CDR3 comprises 13 residues. CDR1 is SGHVS and CDR2 is FNYEAQ in the germline V gene. This CDR3 reads CASSPADRYEQYF. The CDR3 DNA reads TGTGCCAGCAGTCCAGCGGACCGCTACGAGCAGTACTTC.

The CDR3, as DNA: TGTGCCAGCAGCTTAGGAGGGGAAAATGAGCAGTTCTTC. It specifies CASSLGGENEQFF. The V gene is TRBV7-3, the J gene TRBJ2-1; maybe TRBD2 (6 bases). Trimming took off 2 bases at V and 7 bases at J, with 9 bases between the two ends. The germline CDR1 and CDR2 sequences are SGHTA and FQGTGA. CDR3 length: 13 amino acids.

The chain has TRBV19 and TRBJ2-1; 8 nucleotides agree with TRBD1. The CDR3 consists of 13 residues. The V segment lost 9 bases and the J segment 2 bases; nucleotides outside the gene matches: 3. In germline, CDR1 is LNHDA, CDR2 SQIVND (reference sequence). The CDR3 DNA is TGTGCCAGCGGACAGGGAACCTACAATGAGCAGTTCTTC. Translation: CASGQGTYNEQFF.

This chain connects TRBV2 to TRBJ2-7, with D possibly being TRBD2 (5 bases). The V gene's germline CDR1 is SNHLY and CDR2 FYNNEI. The CDR3 has 16 amino acids. Trimming shortened V by 1 base and J by 0 bases, and 13 bases separated the two germline ends. This CDR3 reads CASSEGNQRFSYEQYF. The DNA of the CDR3 is TGTGCCAGCAGTGAAGGAAACCAGCGGTTCTCCTACGAGCAGTACTTC.

This chain uses TRBV19 with TRBJ1-1, with unresolved D. Germline CDR1 reads LNHDA; CDR2 reads SQIVND (reference sequence). The CDR3 spans 15 residues. With 2 bases removed from V and 4 bases from J, the gap between germline ends came to 14 bases. The CDR3 nucleotides read TGTGCCAGTAGTATATTCGGCAGCTTCGGCACTGAAGCTTTCTTT. Translating it yields CASSIFGSFGTEAFF.

The rearrangement uses TRBV6-4 and TRBJ2-1; 7 nucleotides line up with TRBD2. The CDR3 is made up of 15 amino acids. V dropped 8 bases and J dropped 0; count of bases not matched to a gene: 7. Germline values: CDR1 MRHNA, CDR2 SNTAGT. The CDR3 DNA follows: TGTGCCAGCTCCCCTGGGGGGGGCTCCTACAATGAGCAGTTCTTC. Translated, it gives CASSPGGGSYNEQFF.

On this clone itself: A much larger clone differs by one base, so this may be a read error. V and J are TRBV7-6 and TRBJ2-1; D not resolved. V lost 5 bases and J lost 7, with 6 bases in between. Germline CDR1 reads SGHVS; CDR2 reads FNYEAQ. CDR3 length equals 11 residues. CDR3 nucleotides: TGTGCCAGCAGCCAAGTGAATGAGCAGTTCTTC. This codes for CASSQVNEQFF. The variable domain in full, with the rest retrieved from reference TRBV7-6 and TRBJ2-1, is GAGVSQSPRYKVTKRGQDVALRCDPISGHVSLYWYRQALGQGPEFLTYFNYEAQQDKSGLPNDRFSAERPEGSISTLTIQRTEQRDSAMYRCASSQVNEQFFGPGTRLTVL.

The CDR3 protein is CASSLSLAGDIDEQYF. CDR3 bases: TGTGCCAGCAGTTTAAGTCTAGCCGGAGACATCGACGAGCAGTACTTC. The chain has TRBV27 and TRBJ2-7, with a possible D match to TRBD2 (5 bases). Germline V gene sequence: CDR1 MNHEY, CDR2 SMNVEV (reference sequence). This CDR3 comprises 16 residues. V lost 2 bases and J 5 bases, leaving 19 bases between the germline ends.

This clone is a singleton in its sample. The chain couples TRBV6-5 to TRBJ2-4; TRBD1 aligns across 7 bases. The CDR3 is made up of 14 amino acids. Germline V gives CDR1 MNHEY, CDR2 SVGAGI. Trimming at V came to 6 bases and at J to 1 base, leaving 3 bases not matched to a gene. DNA of the CDR3: TGTGCCAGCAGCCCGGACAGGGCCAAAAACATTCAGTACTTC. Translating it yields CASSPDRAKNIQYF.

This chain joins TRBV7-2 and TRBJ1-2; maybe TRBD1 (5 bases). Germline V gene data show CDR1 as SGHTA and CDR2 as FQGNSA. This CDR3 has 12 amino acids. The V gene lost 7 bases and the J gene lost 7 bases, with 13 bases spanning the gap. The DNA of the CDR3 is TGTGCCAGCATCCAGAGCGGGGGTGGCTACACCTTC. As protein: CASIQSGGGYTF.

The chain has TRBV18 and TRBJ2-7; possible D gene TRBD1, 6 bases. The CDR3 length is 15 residues. V gave up 6 bases and J gave up 2 bases, with 17 bases separating them. CDR1 is KGHSH, CDR2 LQKENI, per germline. CDR3 DNA: TGTGCCAGCTCCATACGGCTGGGACACACCTACGAGCAGTACTTC. Protein: CASSIRLGHTYEQYF.

This chain connects TRBV11-2 to TRBJ2-7; D might be TRBD2 (6 bases). V was pared by 3 bases and J by 6 bases, with 12 bases between. Germline V CDR1 and CDR2: SGHAT, FQNNGV. CDR3 length: 13 residues. The CDR3 spells CASSFRDGSEQYF. CDR3 sequence (DNA): TGTGCCAGCAGCTTTAGGGACGGGAGCGAGCAGTACTTC.

This sequence joins TRBV27 and TRBJ2-1; a weak D match, TRBD2 (6 bases). The CDR3 totals 15 residues. V lost 0 bases and J 3 bases, leaving 9 bases between the germline ends. Germline V gene data show CDR1 as MNHEY and CDR2 as SMNVEV (reference sequence). For the CDR3, the DNA is TGTGCCAGCAGTTTATCTCGCGGGGACTACAATGAGCAGTTCTTC. It yields the protein CASSLSRGDYNEQFF.

The V and J genes are TRBV9 and TRBJ2-5, with a possible D match to TRBD1 (5 bases). The germline V and J ends were trimmed by 2 bases and 4 bases, with 12 bases remaining between them. From germline, CDR1 is SGDLS and CDR2 YYNGEE. This CDR3 has 14 residues. The CDR3 DNA sequence: TGTGCCAGCAGCGTCGAAGGGGTGGGAGAGACCCAGTACTTC. As protein: CASSVEGVGETQYF.

This chain joins TRBV6-4 and TRBJ2-1; D possibly corresponds to TRBD1 (5 bases). The CDR3 runs to 13 residues. The germline gives CDR1 MRHNA, CDR2 SNTAGT. With 4 bases removed from V and 5 bases from J, the gap between germline ends came to 9 bases. CDR3: CASSVAGNNEQFF. The CDR3 nucleotides read TGTGCCAGCAGTGTGGCAGGGAACAATGAGCAGTTCTTC.

The chain links TRBV28 to TRBJ2-1, with D perhaps TRBD2 (5 bases). This CDR3 has 11 amino acids. The V and J ends lost 6 bases and 9 bases respectively, with 9 bases between them. The germline CDR1 and CDR2 sequences are MDHEN and SYDVKM. CDR3 coding DNA: TGTGCCAGCAGGTTCCGGGGTGAGCAGTTCTTC. Amino acids: CASRFRGEQFF.

V and J are TRBV9 and TRBJ2-3; 12 positions agree with TRBD2. There are 16 residues in the CDR3. The junction had 3 bases not matched to a gene; V was cut back by 0 bases and J by 4 bases. Germline V CDR1 and CDR2: SGDLS, YYNGEE. The CDR3 coding sequence is TGTGCCAGCAGCGTAGCTAGCGGGGGGGTTTCAGATACGCAGTATTTT. It yields the protein CASSVASGGVSDTQYF. The complete variable domain, with remaining parts taken from reference TRBV9 and TRBJ2-3, reads DSGVTQTPKHLITATGQRVTLRCSPRSGDLSVYWYQQSLDQGLQFLIQYYNGEERAKGNILERFSAQQFPDLHSELNLSSLELGDSALYFCASSVASGGVSDTQYFGPGTRLTVL.

The chain's CDR3 is CASSPDSAFYEQYF. In DNA form, the CDR3 reads TGTGCCAGTAGTCCGGACAGCGCTTTCTACGAGCAGTACTTC. The V call is TRBV19, the J call TRBJ2-7; D may be TRBD1 (6 bases). The CDR3 is 14 amino acids. V was cut by 5 bases and J by 3 bases, with 14 bases left in between. Germline V gene data show CDR1 as LNHDA and CDR2 as SQIVND (reference sequence).

The chain is built from TRBV19 and TRBJ2-7; no clear D gene. Between the trimmed V and J ends, which lost 2 bases and 1 base, there was a span of 6 bases. The CDR3 has 13 residues. In germline, CDR1 is LNHDA, CDR2 SQIVND (reference sequence). CDR3 sequence: CASSIQQSYEQYF. CDR3 in DNA: TGTGCCAGTAGTATACAACAATCCTACGAGCAGTACTTC.

CDR3 bases: TGTGCCAGCAGCGCCCGGGGGACAGAGAGCTACAATGAGCAGTTCTTC. Its protein product is CASSARGTESYNEQFF. This chain uses TRBV9 with TRBJ2-1; tentative D call: TRBD1 (7 bases). Germline values: CDR1 SGDLS, CDR2 YYNGEE. The CDR3 has 16 residues. V was trimmed by 3 bases and J by 3 bases, leaving 16 bases between them.

The genes are TRBV19 and TRBJ2-7, with D hard to call. The germline gives CDR1 LNHDA, CDR2 SQIVND (reference sequence). There are 13 residues in the CDR3. V lost 8 bases to trimming and J lost 5 bases, with 16 bases between them. The CDR3 coding sequence is TGTGCCAGTTCCGGGCAGAATTTGGACGAGCAGTACTTC. Its translation: CASSGQNLDEQYF. Full variable domain (remainder filled in from reference TRBV19 and TRBJ2-7): DGGITQSPKYLFRKEGQNVTLSCEQNLNHDAMYWYRQDPGQGLRLIYYSQIVNDFQKGDIAEGYSVSREKKESFPLTVTSAQKNPTAFYLCASSGQNLDEQYFGPGTRLTVT.